The clone carrying this T cell receptor (beta chain) appeared once. CDR3 size: 14 residues. This sample is drawn from a study of T cell changes during pregnancy in multiple sclerosis. Libraries were prepared by immunoSEQ multiplex PCR; TCRdb keeps only in-frame clonotypes and omits some of them. The repertoire has roughly 35,000 clones, 85% to 95% of them found once; the top ten carry 0.95% to 1.5%. The chain couples TRBV7-5 to TRBJ1-2; the table calls TRBD1, which could not be checked here. TRBV7-5 is deemed a pseudogene. This TCR came from a female donor with multiple sclerosis, enrolled in a pregnancy study. The specimen sequenced was PBMCs (not recorded whether the cells were cultured). The CDR3 region is CARSLVPGDSGYTF. For the CDR3, the DNA is TGTGCCAGAAGCTTAGTGCCAGGCGACAGTGGCTACACCTTC.